This T cell receptor beta chain was observed in a study of OX40 agonist ivuxolimab in advanced cancers. Some background on the complete study: Ivuxolimab, which targeted the costimulatory receptor OX40 (CD134), was an agonistic, fully human IgG2 monoclonal antibody. Intravenous ivuxolimab was administered to patients every 2 weeks at six dose levels: 0.01, 0.1, 0.3, 1.5, 3 and 10 mg/kg. Of the approximately 54 patients in dose escalation, about 20 had hepatocellular carcinoma, around 15 had melanoma, 9 had renal cell carcinoma and 9 had head and neck cancer. In the dose-escalation cohort, approximately 80% of patients were male, and the mean age was approximately 60 years with a range of roughly 20 to 79. Prior anti-PD-1, anti-PD-L1 or anti-CTLA-4 therapy was permitted, and checkpoint inhibitors had been received by about 37% of dose-escalation patients. Three dose-escalation patients achieved partial responses, one with hepatocellular carcinoma and two with cutaneous melanoma. Peripheral TCRbeta sequencing aimed to test whether ivuxolimab altered TCR sequence diversity and caused clonal T-cell expansion. The paper reports the monotherapy dose-escalation portion (N of about 52 patients) of the phase I ivuxolimab trial.

CDR3 length: 14 amino acids, cysteine to phenylalanine. Of the read, only the CDR3 DNA is kept; its 42 bases are in frame from base 1. Taken from the germline V gene (reference sequence), the CDR1 and CDR2 loops are SEHNR and FQNEAQ. Relative to germline, V is missing 7 bases and J is missing 3 bases, with 3 bases of the junction outside any gene match. The investigation overall reported the following: Low levels of normalized T-cell clonal expansion were also seen in some patients who did not respond. Which antigens the clonally expanded peripheral T cells were specific for was not determined. After ivuxolimab, expanded clones were on average more numerous among CD8+ T cells than among CD4+ T cells. In the 0.1-3.0 mg/kg groups, partial responders were among the patients with the lowest normalized peripheral clonal expansion, particularly in CD8+ T cells. Clonal expansion of both CD4+ and CD8+ blood T cells was observed from baseline to week 6 at doses 0.1 to 3.0 mg/kg.

Patients with autoimmune disease history or receiving systemic immunosuppression were excluded from the trial. Peripheral blood for TCR sequencing was drawn from every dose cohort at baseline, at cycle 4 day 1 and at cycle 7 day 1. Samples came from an open-label, multicenter, first-in-human phase I dose-escalation trial of ivuxolimab. Adults with locally advanced or metastatic melanoma, renal cell, hepatocellular, or head and neck squamous cell carcinoma were enrolled in the trial. Before TCR sequencing, CD4+ T cells and CD8+ T cells from peripheral blood were sorted into separate populations. For sequencing of the TCRbeta CDR3 region, genomic DNA was extracted from the sorted cells. The immunoSEQ Assay was used to sequence the TCRbeta CDR3 regions. TCRdb provides this immuneACCESS table in a form limited to in-frame rearrangements. Some clones are lacking; in checked studies, under half of them reflect an unresolved V gene, and why the rest are absent is not known. In this sample the table shows 40,000 to 60,000 clones, about 86% of which occur a single time. The top ten hold about 3% of the sample.

As to this clone: Its antigen is not yet known. Base qualities are not provided; no much larger clone lies one nucleotide away.

The V and J genes are TRBV7-9 and TRBJ2-3, with 11 middle bases fitting TRBD2. The source was CD4+ or CD8+ T cells sorted from blood, collected in a trial of the OX40 agonist ivuxolimab. This sequence originates from an adult with an advanced solid tumor such as melanoma, head and neck, liver or kidney cancer. The CDR3 region reads CASTTSGGTDTQYF. The base sequence is TGTGCCAGCACAACTAGCGGGGGTACAGATACGCAGTATTTT.